This is a list of T cell receptor beta chains from one sample in a study of control samples from healthy donors and cancer patients. Clones were read by immunoSEQ multiplex PCR, and TCRdb kept only the in-frame ones, dropping some. The table has 40,000 to 65,000 clones, around 87% seen once. The sequencing input was PBMCs. Every receptor here comes from a man aged 55 to 69 with head and neck cancer. Each CDR3 is given with its conserved first and last residue. D genes are given only for firm matches.

j_gene: TRBJ2-6
d_gene: NA
v_gene: TRBV5-1
CDR3nt: TGCGCCAGCAGCTTCGGGTCTGGGGCCAACGTCCTGACTTTC
CDR3aa: CASSFGSGANVLTF

j_gene: TRBJ2-3
d_gene: TRBD1
v_gene: TRBV5-1
CDR3nt: TGCGCCAGCAGCACACGGACAGGCGTACTTGTCACAGATACGCAGTATTTT
CDR3aa: CASSTRTGVLVTDTQYF

j_gene: TRBJ1-1
d_gene: NA
v_gene: TRBV7-2
CDR3nt: TGTGCCAGCAGCTTAGGGGGATTGAACACTGAAGCTTTCTTT
CDR3aa: CASSLGGLNTEAFF

j_gene: TRBJ2-1
d_gene: NA
v_gene: TRBV7-3
CDR3nt: TGTGCCAGCAGCTCGGCCGGGGCCTACAATGAGCAGTTCTTC
CDR3aa: CASSSAGAYNEQFF

j_gene: TRBJ2-3
d_gene: NA
v_gene: TRBV6-1
CDR3nt: TGTGCCAGCAGTGAAGAGGTGTTCACAGATACGCAGTATTTT
CDR3aa: CASSEEVFTDTQYF

j_gene: TRBJ2-7
d_gene: TRBD2
v_gene: TRBV5-1
CDR3nt: TGCGCCAGCAGCTTAACGGGACTAGCTATAAGGGAGCAGTACTTC
CDR3aa: CASSLTGLAIREQYF

j_gene: TRBJ1-1
d_gene: NA
v_gene: TRBV5-4
CDR3nt: TGTGCCAGCAGCTTACACCGGCAGACGAACACTGAAGCTTTCTTT
CDR3aa: CASSLHRQTNTEAFF

j_gene: TRBJ1-5
d_gene: NA
v_gene: TRBV12-2
CDR3nt: NA
CDR3aa: CANPAWGRGAQHF

j_gene: TRBJ2-1
d_gene: NA
v_gene: TRBV18
CDR3nt: TGTGCCAGCTCACCAAGGGACGATGAGCAGTTCTTC
CDR3aa: CASSPRDDEQFF

j_gene: TRBJ1-5
d_gene: NA
v_gene: TRBV28
CDR3nt: TGTGCCAGCACCTCGGGGGGTAGCAATCAGCCCCAGCATTTT
CDR3aa: CASTSGGSNQPQHF

j_gene: TRBJ2-3
d_gene: TRBD1
v_gene: TRBV11-2
CDR3nt: TGTGCCAGCAGCTTAGCAAGGACAGGGTCAGATACGCAGTATTTT
CDR3aa: CASSLARTGSDTQYF